Shown below are 8 T cell receptor beta chains from a single sample sequenced in a study of HIV-infected patients and healthy controls. All unsorted peripheral T cells were captured because whole blood was used without fractionation. cDNA was made from about 500 ng RNA using alpha and beta constant primers. Alpha and beta chain libraries were made separately by chain-specific third strand synthesis with multiplexing indices. TCRdb re-called the 5' RACE reads with MiXCR, one entry per CDR3 protein. The table lists roughly 18,000 distinct CDR3 sequences, less than 15% of them singletons, with around 10% in the top ten. What was sequenced was blood. These receptor sequences come from an adult in good health.

In its sample, this clonotype was seen many times. For the CDR3, the DNA is TGTGCCAGCAGCCTGATTTCCATTCAGTACTTC. It yields the protein CASSLISIQYF. The chain employs TRBV7-2 and TRBJ2-4; D gene ambiguous. V lost 5 bases and J 9 bases, leaving 8 bases between the germline ends. The V gene's germline CDR1 is SGHTA and CDR2 FQGNSA. This CDR3 has 11 amino acids.

Ten or more counts support this clonotype. At one of its ends the junction is not consistent with the germline gene, which may arise from a read error. The chain uses TRBV10-3 and TRBJ1-1, with D hard to call. CDR3 length: 15 residues. Germline V gene sequence: CDR1 ENHRY, CDR2 SYGVKD. The CDR3 nucleotides read TGTGCCATCAGTGAGAGTCTGATGGGAAGTCTAAAGAAGCAGTTT. It codes for CAISESLMGSLKKQF.

The chain has TRBV4-2 and TRBJ1-2; 8 positions agree with TRBD1. V trimming: 2 bases; J trimming: 4 bases; junction bases outside the gene matches: 6. Germline assignment: CDR1 LGHNA and CDR2 YNFKEQ. This CDR3 comprises 15 residues. The CDR3 coding sequence is TGTGCCAGCAGCCAACCGGACAGGGAGTCCTATGGCTACACCTTC. Translating gives CASSQPDRESYGYTF.

This clonotype was counted many times. This chain uses TRBV18 with TRBJ2-3, with D possibly called TRBD1 or TRBD2 (6 bases each). CDR3 length: 15 amino acids. CDR1 is KGHSH, CDR2 LQKENI, per germline. The V gene lost 3 bases and the J gene lost 1 base, with 11 bases spanning the gap. CDR3 sequence reads: CASSPLRGGTDTQYF. The CDR3 DNA reads TGTGCCAGCTCACCTCTAAGGGGGGGCACAGATACGCAGTATTTT.

This clonotype is categorized as medium-sized. The chain uses TRBV24-1 and TRBJ2-2; the match to TRBD1 covers 10 bases. The CDR3 contains 15 residues. Germline lookup yields CDR1 KGHDR and CDR2 SFDVKD. The J segment lost 8 bases and the V segment lost 11 bases, leaving 13 bases of the junction unmatched. CDR3 coding DNA: TGTGCCAACGAGCCGGGACAGGGGCCCTCTGGGGAGCTGTTTTTT. This codes for CANEPGQGPSGELFF.

This clonotype has at least ten counts. This chain connects TRBV18 to TRBJ1-1; D perhaps matches TRBD1 (6 bases). The CDR3 sequence is 14 residues long. Germline V lookup: CDR1 KGHSH, CDR2 LQKENI. Trimming removed 0 bases at V and 6 bases at J, with 11 bases between. The CDR3 DNA sequence: TGTGCCAGCTCACCACCCCACAGGGTCGCTGAAGCTTTCTTT. It yields the protein CASSPPHRVAEAFF.

This clonotype was counted ten times or more. The V call is TRBV29-1, the J call TRBJ2-6, with D possibly being TRBD1 (6 bases). From germline, CDR1 is SQVTM and CDR2 ANQGSEA. Trimming pared 3 bases from V and 0 bases from J, leaving 15 bases between. The CDR3 has 17 residues. Written as DNA, the CDR3 is TGCAGCGTTGAGACAGGCGGCCCCTTCTCTGGGGCCAACGTCCTGACTTTC. It translates to CSVETGGPFSGANVLTF.

The chain links TRBV2 to TRBJ1-2; TRBD1 matches 10 bases. The CDR3 totals 13 residues. Germline V gene lookup returns CDR1 SNHLY and CDR2 FYNNEI. Trimming removed 8 bases from V and 8 bases from J; junction bases left unmatched: 8. The CDR3 is CASATGTGVGYTF. The DNA for the CDR3 is TGTGCCAGCGCCACCGGGACAGGGGTCGGCTACACCTTC.